The 6 T cell receptor beta chains reported below all come from one sample, sequenced in a study of siplizumab effects on memory and regulatory T cells. Clones were read by immunoSEQ multiplex PCR, and TCRdb kept only the in-frame ones, dropping some. Of 97,000 or so clones detected, approximately 90% appear once; the ten largest clones hold around 1.1%. The source material was CD4+ T cells sorted from blood. Receptors originate from a human donor in good health.

CDR3 in amino acids: CASTLSSATDTQYF. The CDR3 region has the DNA TGTGCCAGCACCTTATCTTCAGCCACAGATACGCAGTATTTT. The rearrangement links TRBV9 to TRBJ2-3; no firm D call. Germline V gene data show CDR1 as SGDLS and CDR2 as YYNGEE. This CDR3 spans 14 amino acids. Trimming removed 6 bases at V and 2 bases at J, with 13 bases between. The variable domain in full, with the rest retrieved from reference TRBV9 and TRBJ2-3, is DSGVTQTPKHLITATGQRVTLRCSPRSGDLSVYWYQQSLDQGLQFLIQYYNGEERAKGNILERFSAQQFPDLHSELNLSSLELGDSALYFCASTLSSATDTQYFGPGTRLTVL.

The chain is built from TRBV28 and TRBJ1-2; 7 positions agree with TRBD1. CDR1 and CDR2 (germline): MDHEN, SYDVKM. The CDR3 sequence is 15 residues long. J lost 1 base, V lost 4 bases, and 6 bases had no gene match. The CDR3, as DNA: TGTGCCAGCAGTTCCCGGGACAGAAGTAACTATGGCTACACCTTC. Amino acids: CASSSRDRSNYGYTF.

V gene TRBV27 combines with J gene TRBJ1-1, with 11 bases lining up with TRBD1. The germline gives CDR1 MNHEY, CDR2 SMNVEV (reference sequence). V lost 1 base to trimming and J lost 5 bases; unmatched junction nucleotides: 3. This CDR3 has 15 amino acids. CDR3 region: CASSLFGTGGTEAFF. The CDR3 DNA reads TGTGCCAGCAGTTTATTCGGGACAGGGGGTACTGAAGCTTTCTTT.

The chain links TRBV4-1 to TRBJ2-7, with 9 bases identical to TRBD2. Per the germline V gene, CDR1 is MGHRA and CDR2 is YSYEKL. The CDR3 has 15 residues. The V segment lost 0 bases and the J segment 0 bases; nucleotides outside the gene matches: 0. The CDR3 nucleotides are TGCGCCAGCAGCCAAGAGACTAGCGGCTCCTACGAGCAGTACTTC. It encodes CASSQETSGSYEQYF.

The chain joins TRBV7-8 to TRBJ1-1; unclear D gene. CDR3 length: 11 amino acids. Trimming cost V 4 bases and J 8 bases, with 8 bases left between them. Germline lookup yields CDR1 SGHVS and CDR2 FQNEAQ. The CDR3 sequence is CASSSAKEAFF. CDR3 nucleotides: TGTGCCAGCAGCTCAGCCAAAGAAGCTTTCTTT.

V and J are TRBV28 and TRBJ1-5, with 10 positions matching TRBD1. J was trimmed by 4 bases and V by 4 bases; bases with no gene match: 10. The CDR3 covers 17 residues. CDR1 is MDHEN and CDR2 is SYDVKM in the germline V gene. The CDR3 reads CASSSSGTGVRNQPQHF. The CDR3 bases are TGTGCCAGCAGTTCGTCTGGGACAGGGGTACGAAATCAGCCCCAGCATTTT.